This T cell receptor (beta chain) was profiled in a study of T cell repertoires in aging, cancer and after chemotherapy. Study-wide background: Pre- and post-chemotherapy samples were paired from glioblastoma patients treated with temozolomide-based therapy.

Amplification of TCR beta used genomic DNA extracted from peripheral blood. As to this clonotype: Antigen unknown.

A mixed TRB-A/B primer pool amplified rearranged TRB by multiplex touch-down PCR. One entry per CDR3 protein, called by TCRdb with MiXCR from the multiplex PCR reads. The sample carries 450 to 500 distinct CDR3 sequences, roughly 40% recorded once. Notes on the study in general: Healthy donors lost TCR diversity with age mainly through richness, cancer patients through richness and evenness.

The CDR3 has 17 amino acids. Trimming cost V 4 bases and J 6 bases; bases outside gene matches: 10. The germline CDR1 and CDR2 sequences are LGHNA and YSLEER. V gene TRBV4-3 combines with J gene TRBJ2-1; 12 nucleotides agree with TRBD2. The sequence was collected from a human donor with a solid tumor. Sequences were obtained from blood. The CDR3 region has the DNA TGCGCCAGCAGCCTGGAAGGACTAGCGGGACGTGGCAATGAGCAGTTCTTC. It translates to CASSLEGLAGRGNEQFF.